The entry that follows covers one T cell receptor beta chain sequence. Its antigen remains undetermined. Base qualities are not at hand, and no much larger clone is one base apart. The library relied on multiplex PCR. Instrument used: Illumina HiSeq 4000. iRepertoire HTBI primers and Arm-PCR amplification of CDR3 regions were used to construct TCR beta libraries. PCR products were gel purified before sequencing. Concerning the study's data processing: A total of fewer than 80 TRBV and 14 TRBJ segments were identified across samples and were used for gene usage analysis of CDR3 amino acid clonotypes. Filtered high-quality paired reads were merged into contigs using COPE and FqMerger. BLAST was used to align contigs to the IMGT TRBV, TRBD and TRBJ reference genes, and CDR3 was defined following IMGT. Clonotypes above 0.1% frequency were classified as highly expanded clones. Repertoire diversity was measured by Shannon entropy, and V-J evenness by the Gini coefficient. Clonotypes shared by more than one individual were considered public. TCRdb applied fastp at Q25 and MiXCR to the public reads, then kept only in-frame beta chains. Duplicate CDR3 protein sequences are folded into a single record with the most common DNA and genes. TCRdb, rather than the study authors, made the V and J calls. This sample holds about 460,000 distinct CDR3 sequences; approximately 22% were observed only once. The biggest ten clones account for around 12% of the sample.

V is cut by 5 bases and J by 4 bases, and the space between the germline ends is 18 bases. Measured from the cysteine to the phenylalanine, the CDR3 is 15 residues long. CDR3 DNA only is kept here, 45 bases in frame from base 1. CDR1 and CDR2, per the germline V gene, are MGHDK and SYGVNS. In the paper's terms, the time point label means: persistent/refractory GD, antithyroid drugs over 5 years with positive TRAb. RNA was extracted from PBMCs in TRIzol for both TCR sequencing and RNA sequencing. The diagnosis of Graves' disease followed American Thyroid Association guidelines. The patients came from an endocrinology department in Xi'an, China. Each patient gave about 10 milliliters of peripheral blood, collected in an EDTA anticoagulant tube. Ficoll Paque Plus density gradient separation was used to isolate PBMCs, and no additional T cell sorting was done. RNA quality was checked with an Agilent 2100 Bioanalyzer and agarose gel, and concentration with a NanoDrop 2000.

These data are taken from a study of regulatory T cells in long-lasting Graves disease (dated by TCRdb to the early 2020s). The study in broad terms: Persistent Graves' disease was defined as antithyroid drug treatment for over 5 years with persistently positive TSH receptor autoantibodies. Persistent Graves' disease patients were compared with newly diagnosed Graves' disease patients by peripheral blood TCR sequencing and RNA sequencing. In the clinical cohort, patients with persistent Graves' disease had used antithyroid drugs for an average of about 10 years. A total of roughly 35 samples underwent TCR sequencing: around 13 from persistent and approximately 20 from newly diagnosed Graves' disease patients. The study took place in China and was registered as a clinical trial.

General findings and caveats noted by the study authors: Peripheral blood alone was examined, since thyroid tissue, which constituted the primary lesion, could not be accessed. TRBV28, TRBJ1-2 and TRBJ2-5 were preferentially used in persistent disease, while TRBV20-1 and TRBJ2-1 were favored in newly diagnosed disease. Only the TCR beta chain was sequenced and analyzed. Compared with newly diagnosed patients, persistent Graves' disease patients had lower TCR Shannon entropy and fewer highly expanded clones, which suggests clonal expansion. The small sample size was acknowledged by the authors as a limitation that may reduce accuracy. More public clonotypes were shared among persistent patients (2,741) than among newly diagnosed patients (approximately 930).

The clonotype originates from a female donor with Graves disease. The sample was peripheral blood mononuclear cells (PBMCs), taken when the disease was refractory, from a patient treated with antithyroid drugs. The sequence joins TRBV25-1 to TRBJ2-7; the D region possibly corresponds to TRBD2 (6 bases align). The CDR3 loop reads CASSKGGKNLYEQYF. The DNA sequence reads TGTGCCAGCAGTAAAGGCGGGAAGAATCTATACGAGCAGTACTTC.